This entry lists 16 T cell receptor beta chains sequenced from one sample in a study of tissue T cells after allogeneic stem cell transplantation. The method was immunoSEQ multiplex PCR; TCRdb's version includes in-frame clones alone and lacks a portion of them. The top ten clones hold approximately 0.75% of a sample with 7,000 to 9,500 clones, approximately 70% of them seen once. Sequenced input: blood. The receptors come from a female BALB/c mouse in good health. Strain haplotype at MHC: H2-d.

To note about this clone: Mouse gene names apply. The CDR3 is cut off 1 residue early in the read; its end comes from the germline J gene. The chain combines TRBV1 with TRBJ2-7; D is undetermined. CDR3 length: 13 residues. The ends were cut back, 0 bases at V and 0 bases at J, with 3 bases in the middle. Germline V gives CDR1 NSQYPW, CDR2 LRSPGD (reference sequence). CDR3 DNA (partial): TGCACCTGCAGTGCAGAAATCTCCTATGAACAGTAC. The encoded protein is CTCSAEISYEQY. From start to end, the CDR3 is CTCSAEISYEQYF.

With regard to this clone: Germline and genes: mouse. Read data end 1 residue before the CDR3 end; the end is taken from the germline J gene. The chain recombines TRBV13-3 with TRBJ1-1, with 8 positions matching TRBD1. Germline V CDR1 and CDR2: NNHDY, SYVADS. This CDR3 is built from 12 residues. J lost 6 bases, V lost 5 bases, and 3 bases had no gene match. The CDR3 DNA, read in part, is TGTGCCAGCAGGTCGGGACAGGCAGAAGTCTTC. Protein sequence: CASRSGQAEVF. The entire CDR3 is CASRSGQAEVFF.

Points on this clone: The genes and germline here are from mouse. The read halts 1 residue ahead of the CDR3 end, with the missing end drawn from the germline J gene. The genes are TRBV13-2 and TRBJ1-1, with 9 bases matching TRBD1. The CDR3 consists of 15 residues. The V gene end was trimmed by 2 bases and the J gene end by 0 bases; junction bases not matched to a gene: 2. Germline V gives CDR1 NNHNN, CDR2 SYGAGS (reference sequence). CDR3 amino acids: CASGERQGANTEVFF. The part of the CDR3 DNA that was read is TGTGCCAGCGGTGAGCGACAGGGGGCAAACACAGAAGTCTTC.

Notes on this clone: Gene names denote mouse genes. The missing CDR3 end, 1 residue past where the read stops, is filled in from the germline J gene. The gene calls are TRBV31 and TRBJ2-5; D gene ambiguous. The CDR3 has 12 amino acids. CDR1 and CDR2 from the germline V gene are GKSSPN and SITVG. V lost 2 bases and J lost 2, with 5 bases in between. CDR3 amino acids: CAWSLGQDTQYF. CDR3 DNA, as far as it was read: TGTGCCTGGAGTTTGGGCCAAGACACCCAGTAC.

This clone was seen a handful of times. Any gene name here is a mouse gene name. The CDR3 end falls 1 residue outside the read, so it is completed with the germline J gene. The chain joins TRBV31 to TRBJ2-7, with 11 bases fitting TRBD1. Germline CDR1 reads GKSSPN; CDR2 reads SITVG. The V and J ends lost 0 bases and 4 bases, in that order; junction bases with no gene match: 2. This CDR3 contains 14 residues. Incomplete CDR3 DNA: TGTGCCTGGAGTCTCGGGGACAGGGGGTATGAACAGTAC. Translation: CAWSLGDRGYEQY. The CDR3, in full, reads CAWSLGDRGYEQYF.

Remarks on this clone: Gene labels here are mouse ones. The read falls 1 residue short of the CDR3 end, and the missing part is taken from the germline J gene. V is TRBV13-3 and J is TRBJ1-6, with D uncertain. TRBJ1-6 is an ORF; its function is uncertain. The length of the CDR3 is 13 residues. Germline-derived CDR1 and CDR2 are NNHDY and SYVADS. Trimming took off 2 bases at V and 4 bases at J, with 4 bases between the two ends. CDR3 bases read: TGTGCCAGCAGTGAGGGGTATAATTCGCCCCTCTAC. This sequence encodes CASSEGYNSPLY. The full CDR3 reads CASSEGYNSPLYF.

As regards this clone: The gene names here belong to mouse. The CDR3 extends 1 residue past the end of the read, so its final part is completed from the germline J gene. Additional DNA sequences in this sample encode the identical CDR3. This rearrangement joins TRBV5 to TRBJ1-1; a possible D gene is TRBD1 (5 bases). CDR3 length equals 14 residues. V was clipped by 0 bases and J by 4 bases, with 9 bases between them. CDR1 LGHNA and CDR2 YNLKQL come from the germline V gene (reference sequence). The CDR3 loop reads CASSQEGGGTEVFF. CDR3 bases read: TGTGCCAGCAGCCAAGAGGGGGGAGGCACAGAAGTCTTC.

This clone turned up a few times. The gene names given are mouse names. The read falls 1 residue short of the CDR3 end, and the missing part is taken from the germline J gene. The chain recombines TRBV29 with TRBJ2-2; a possible D gene is TRBD1 (5 bases). The ends were cut back, 2 bases at V and 1 base at J, with 5 bases in the middle. The CDR3 spans 14 residues. Germline CDR1 MSHET, CDR2 SYDVDS. CDR3 DNA, as far as it was read: TGTGCTAGCAGTTTAGACAGAAACACCGGGCAGCTCTAC. Amino acid sequence: CASSLDRNTGQLY. The whole CDR3 region reads CASSLDRNTGQLYF.

On this clone: Mouse gene names and germline throughout. The CDR3 end falls 1 residue outside the read, so it is completed with the germline J gene. This sequence joins TRBV19 and TRBJ2-7, with D hard to call. The CDR3 length is 13 residues. V lost 2 bases to trimming and J lost 0 bases, with 6 bases between them. CDR1 and CDR2 (germline): FNHDT, SITEND (reference sequence). CDR3: CASSMWDSYEQYF. The DNA read from the CDR3 is TGTGCCAGCAGTATGTGGGACTCCTATGAACAGTAC. Together with reference TRBV19 and TRBJ2-7, the CDR3 gives the full variable domain: GGIITQTPKFLIGQEGQKLTLKCQQNFNHDTMYWYRQDSGKGLRLIYYSITENDLQKGDLSEGYDASREKKSSFSLTVTSAQKNEMAVFLCASSMWDSYEQYFGPGTRLTVL.

Concerning this clone itself: Gene names refer to mouse genes. Coverage ceases 1 residue before the CDR3 finishes, and the germline J gene fills in the end. The chain recombines TRBV13-2 with TRBJ2-1, with a weak D call TRBD1 (5 bases). The CDR3 contains 15 residues. With 3 bases removed from V and 0 bases from J, the gap between germline ends came to 10 bases. The V gene's germline CDR1 is NNHNN and CDR2 SYGAGS (reference sequence). Here the CDR3 reads CASGVQGNNYAEQFF. Incomplete CDR3 DNA: TGTGCCAGCGGTGTCCAGGGCAATAACTATGCTGAGCAGTTC.

Turning to this clone: Gene labels here are mouse ones. The read stops 1 residue short of the end of the CDR3; the missing end is completed from the germline J gene. The chain couples TRBV19 to TRBJ1-4; D may be TRBD1 (6 bases). Germline V lookup: CDR1 FNHDT, CDR2 SITEND (reference sequence). CDR3 size: 14 residues. Trimming took 1 base from V and 3 from J, leaving 7 bases between them. The CDR3 region is CASSIPGANERLFF. The sequenced CDR3 bases are TGTGCCAGCAGTATACCAGGGGCCAACGAAAGATTATTT.

As concerns this clone: Here the gene names and germline are mouse. The CDR3 extends 1 residue past the end of the read, so its final part is completed from the germline J gene. The V gene is TRBV24, the J gene TRBJ1-4; weak D call: TRBD1 (5 bases). The germline V and J ends were trimmed by 4 bases and 2 bases, with 11 bases remaining between them. The CDR3 contains 15 residues. Germline CDR1 is KGHTA and CDR2 is FRNEEI. The DNA read from the CDR3 is TGTGCCAGCAGTCCACGACAGCAATCCAACGAAAGATTATTT. Protein sequence: CASSPRQQSNERLF. The complete CDR3 sequence is CASSPRQQSNERLFF.

Worth noting for this clone: Each gene name is a mouse one. The read ends 1 residue shy of where the CDR3 ends; the end is completed using the germline J gene. This chain connects TRBV13-1 to TRBJ2-7; TRBD2 aligns across 8 bases. CDR1 and CDR2 from the germline V gene are NSHNY and SYGAGN. The CDR3 spans 14 residues. After removal of 0 bases from V and 4 bases from J, the junction contained 3 bases not matched to a gene. Partial CDR3 DNA: TGTGCCAGCAGTGATGCCCGGACTGGGTATGAACAGTAC. As protein: CASSDARTGYEQY. The full CDR3 reads CASSDARTGYEQYF.

Worth noting for this clone: Gene labels here are mouse ones. The CDR3 sequence is CASSMRTGGDTQYF. Incomplete CDR3 DNA: TGTGCCAGCAGTATGAGGACTGGGGGGGACACCCAGTAC. This chain joins TRBV19 and TRBJ2-5; 11 bases agree with TRBD2. The read terminates 1 residue ahead of where the CDR3 ends, so the germline J gene completes it. The junction had 2 bases not matched to a gene; V was cut back by 2 bases and J by 6 bases. Germline values: CDR1 FNHDT, CDR2 SITEND (reference sequence). The CDR3 is made up of 14 amino acids.

Notes on this clone: Any gene name here is a mouse gene name. Sequencing ends 1 residue short of the CDR3 end; the germline J gene provides the rest. V usage is TRBV4 and J usage is TRBJ2-4; D is perhaps TRBD1 (6 bases). The ends were cut back, 4 bases at V and 8 bases at J, with 10 bases in the middle. Germline values: CDR1 LGHDT, CDR2 YNNKQL (reference sequence). This CDR3 contains 12 residues. The CDR3 protein is CASSLQGITLYF. The covered CDR3 bases are TGTGCCAGCAGCTTACAGGGAATCACCTTGTAC.

Remarks on this clone: Genes here carry mouse names. Partial CDR3 DNA: TGTGCCAGCAGTCTCGGGGAACAGTAC. Translating it yields CASSLGEQY. The entire CDR3 is CASSLGEQYF. This chain joins TRBV24 and TRBJ2-7; D call uncertain. The read halts 1 residue ahead of the CDR3 end, with the missing end drawn from the germline J gene. The V end lost 3 bases, the J end lost 7 bases, and 4 bases lay between the germline ends. Germline V gives CDR1 KGHTA, CDR2 FRNEEI. The CDR3 sequence is 10 residues long.